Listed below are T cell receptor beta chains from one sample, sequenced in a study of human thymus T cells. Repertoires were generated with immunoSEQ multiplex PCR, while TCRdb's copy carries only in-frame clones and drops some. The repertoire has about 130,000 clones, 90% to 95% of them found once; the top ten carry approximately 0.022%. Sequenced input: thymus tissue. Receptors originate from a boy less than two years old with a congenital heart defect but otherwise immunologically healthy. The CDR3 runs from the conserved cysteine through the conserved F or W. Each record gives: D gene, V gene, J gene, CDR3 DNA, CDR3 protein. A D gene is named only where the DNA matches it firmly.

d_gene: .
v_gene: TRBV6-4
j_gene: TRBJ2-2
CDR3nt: TGTGCCAGCAGTCAGGGGCCGAACACCGGGGAGCTGTTTTTT
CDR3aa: CASSQGPNTGELFF

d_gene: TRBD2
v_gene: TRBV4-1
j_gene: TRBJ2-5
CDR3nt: TGCGCCAGCAGTTCGGGCGGACTAGCCCCCCAAGAGACCCAGTACTTC
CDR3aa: CASSSGGLAPQETQYF

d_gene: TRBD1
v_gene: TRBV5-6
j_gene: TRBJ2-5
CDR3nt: TGTGCCAGCAGCAGAGGGACAGGGAAGATGAGGATCCAAGAGGAGACCCAGTACTTC
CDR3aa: CASSRGTGKMRIQEETQYF

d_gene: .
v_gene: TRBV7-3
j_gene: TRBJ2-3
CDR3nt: TGTGCCAGCAGCTTATTAGCGGGCACAGATACGCAGTATTTT
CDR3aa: CASSLLAGTDTQYF

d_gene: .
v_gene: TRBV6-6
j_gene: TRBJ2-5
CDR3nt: TGTGCCAGCAGTTGGACCGGGGGTGGGGAGACCCAGTACTTC
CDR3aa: CASSWTGGGETQYF

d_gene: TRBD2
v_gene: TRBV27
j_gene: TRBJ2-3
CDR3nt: TGTGCCAGCAAGAGATCAGCGGGGGGGAGACTGGATACGCAGTATTTT
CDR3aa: CASKRSAGGRLDTQYF

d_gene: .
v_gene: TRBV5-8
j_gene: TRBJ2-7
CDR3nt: TGTGCCAGCAGCTTTGAGTACTTTCGTTCCTACGAGCAGTACTTC
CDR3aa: CASSFEYFRSYEQYF

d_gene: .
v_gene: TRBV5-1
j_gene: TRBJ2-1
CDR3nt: TGCGCCAGCAGCTTGATCAGGGGCAGCGAGCAGTTCTTC
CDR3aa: CASSLIRGSEQFF

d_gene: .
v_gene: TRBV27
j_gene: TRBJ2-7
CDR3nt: TGTGCCAGCAGTTTATGGACAGCCCCCTACGAGCAGTACTTC
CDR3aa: CASSLWTAPYEQYF

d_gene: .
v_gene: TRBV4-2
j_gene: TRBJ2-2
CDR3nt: TGTGCCAGCAGCCAAGACGGCGGGGGCCACCCTAGGAACACCGGGGAGCTGTTTTTT
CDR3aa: CASSQDGGGHPRNTGELFF

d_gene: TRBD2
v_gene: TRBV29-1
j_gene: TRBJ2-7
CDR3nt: TGCAGCGTTGAAGGGCTAGCGGGGCTTTCATACGAGCAGTACTTC
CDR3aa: CSVEGLAGLSYEQYF